The TCR beta chain under discussion was sequenced for a study of cytomegalovirus exposure and HLA in healthy donors. Overall study context: HLA-typed donors were the source of about 85 million unique TCRs, which an early data release held.

Overall study findings and caveats: Productive status was seen about 87% or about 30% of the time for most TCR beta V segments in an earlier analysis. Some TCR beta chains (roughly 160 of them) were listed as cytomegalovirus-associated. A likely sequencing artifact accounted for one observed cluster of highly shared sequence variants.

Deletions cut 5 bases from V and 1 base from J, with 11 bases between. Germline V gives CDR1 MNHEY, CDR2 SVGAGI. CDR3 length: 14 residues. About this clone itself: Its antigen is currently unknown.

Primers for the PCR totalled 60 Vbeta and 13 Jbeta. The protocol was immunoSEQ multiplex PCR, while the TCRdb copy is restricted to in-frame clones and leaves out a portion. In the table there are 200,000 to 250,000 clones, 82% of which are singletons. The source is a middle-aged woman in good health and CMV-seronegative. The sequenced material came from PBMCs. This chain links TRBV6-5 with TRBJ1-1; weak D call: TRBD1 (6 bases). The CDR3: CASSRTGKNTEAFF. The DNA of the CDR3 is TGTGCCAGCAGTAGAACAGGGAAGAACACTGAAGCTTTCTTT.